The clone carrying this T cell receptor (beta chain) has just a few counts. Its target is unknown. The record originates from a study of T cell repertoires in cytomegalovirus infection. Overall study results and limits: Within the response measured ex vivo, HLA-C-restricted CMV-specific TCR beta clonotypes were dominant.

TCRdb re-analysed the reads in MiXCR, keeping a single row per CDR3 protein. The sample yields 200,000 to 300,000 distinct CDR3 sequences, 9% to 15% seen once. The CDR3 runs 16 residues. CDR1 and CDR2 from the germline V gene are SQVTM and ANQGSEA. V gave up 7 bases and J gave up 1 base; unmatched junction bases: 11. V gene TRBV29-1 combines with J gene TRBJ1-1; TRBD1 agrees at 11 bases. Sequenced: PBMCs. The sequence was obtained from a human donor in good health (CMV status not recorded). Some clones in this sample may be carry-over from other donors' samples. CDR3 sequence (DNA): TGCAGCGCCCGGGACAGGGGGATCCCTCAGAACACTGAAGCTTTCTTT. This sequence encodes CSARDRGIPQNTEAFF.